The clone carrying this T cell receptor (beta chain) turned up a few times. What it recognizes is unknown. The data were obtained in a study of T-cell memory formation after mild COVID-19. Findings of the study overall: The study found balanced CD4/CD8 in clones contracting day 15 to 85 and a CD4+ lean in later expanders.

Sample barcodes and UMIs were carried by the TCR alpha and TCR beta cDNA libraries that 5'RACE generated with constant-segment primers. TCRdb fed the 5' RACE reads into MiXCR, producing one record per CDR3 protein. This table has 300,000 to 400,000 distinct CDR3 sequences, approximately 16% appearing once. The CDR3 is 15 residues long. V was cut by 0 bases and J by 4 bases, with 13 bases left in between. The germline V gene has CDR1 MNHEY and CDR2 SVGAGI. This clonotype was sampled from a man younger than 30 who had mild COVID-19 (a few samples of this study predate the infection). Cell type and time point are not known. Material: PBMCs or a T cell subset sorted from them (not recorded which). The chain recombines TRBV6-5 with TRBJ2-7; D possibly corresponds to TRBD2 (6 bases). The CDR3 nucleotides are TGTGCCAGCAGTTACTCGGGGGGACGGGGTTACGAGCAGTACTTC. Translated, it gives CASSYSGGRGYEQYF.